This TCR beta chain was profiled in a study of T cell repertoires in cytomegalovirus infection. Across the study: It was the public TCR beta signatures that indicated both CMV infection and matching HLA type.

TCRdb fed the reads into MiXCR, producing one record per CDR3 protein. The table has roughly 280,000 distinct CDR3 sequences, roughly a fifth seen once. Comments on this clonotype: Its specificity is not known.

Germline trimming cut 4 bases from V and 4 bases from J; bases unmatched to any gene: 11. Looked up from germline, CDR1 is LGHNT and CDR2 is FRNRAP. The CDR3 extends over 16 amino acids. The TCR was taken from a human donor in good health (CMV status not recorded). Some clones in this sample may be carry-over from other donors' samples. The chain employs TRBV12-5 and TRBJ2-5; 8 nucleotides align to TRBD2. The sequences come from cultured PBMCs, collected from culture after CMV antigen stimulation. CDR3 region: CASGSPKAGERETQYF. CDR3 in DNA: TGTGCTAGTGGTTCCCCTAAAGCGGGAGAGAGAGAGACCCAGTACTTC.